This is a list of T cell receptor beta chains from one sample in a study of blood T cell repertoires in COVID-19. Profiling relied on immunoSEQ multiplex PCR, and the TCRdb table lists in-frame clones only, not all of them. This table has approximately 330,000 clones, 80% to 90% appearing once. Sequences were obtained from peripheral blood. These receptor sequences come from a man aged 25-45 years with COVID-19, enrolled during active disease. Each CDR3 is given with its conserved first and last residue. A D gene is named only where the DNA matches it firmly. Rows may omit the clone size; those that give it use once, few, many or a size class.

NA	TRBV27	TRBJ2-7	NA	CASSLSGQRPSYEQYF	TGTGCCAGCAGTTTATCCGGACAGCGCCCCTCCTACGAGCAGTACTTC
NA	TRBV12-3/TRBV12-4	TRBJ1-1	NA	CASSLGINSEAFF	TGTGCCAGCAGTTTGGGCATTAACTCTGAAGCTTTCTTT
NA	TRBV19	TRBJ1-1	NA	CATAVTGNTEAFF	TGTGCCACCGCGGTCACTGGAAACACTGAAGCTTTCTTT
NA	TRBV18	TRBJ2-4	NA	CASSPPNYGQKNIQYF	TGTGCCAGCTCACCACCAAATTACGGACAGAAAAACATTCAGTACTTC
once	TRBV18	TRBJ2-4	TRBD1	CASSPGQGAKNIQYF	TGTGCCAGCTCACCGGGACAGGGGGCCAAAAACATTCAGTACTTC
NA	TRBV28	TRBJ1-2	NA	CASTPEVLLLNYGYTF	TGTGCCAGCACCCCCGAGGTGCTACTTCTTAACTATGGCTACACCTTC
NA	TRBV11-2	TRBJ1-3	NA	CASSLLRGAGNTIYF	TGTGCCAGCAGCCTCCTACGGGGTGCTGGAAACACCATATATTTT
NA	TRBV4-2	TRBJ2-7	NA	CASSQDSGGAEEQYF	TGTGCCAGCAGCCAAGACTCCGGAGGGGCGGAAGAGCAGTACTTC
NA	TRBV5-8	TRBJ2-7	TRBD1	CASSLGGQGSYEQYF	TGTGCCAGCAGCTTGGGGGGACAGGGCTCCTACGAGCAGTACTTC
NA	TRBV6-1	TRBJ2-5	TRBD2	CASGEGHQETQYF	TGTGCCAGCGGGGAGGGGCACCAAGAGACCCAGTACTTC
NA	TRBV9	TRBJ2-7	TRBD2	CASSTTSGTTGEQYF	TGTGCCAGCAGCACGACTAGCGGGACAACTGGCGAGCAGTACTTC
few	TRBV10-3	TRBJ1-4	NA	CAISGEQGLGEKLFF	TGTGCCATCAGTGGGGAGCAGGGGCTGGGTGAAAAACTGTTTTTT
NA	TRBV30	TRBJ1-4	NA	CAWSVNSLNEKLFF	TGTGCCTGGAGTGTGAACAGCCTTAATGAAAAACTGTTTTTT
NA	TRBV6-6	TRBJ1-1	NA	CASSYSGEGTEAFF	TGTGCCAGCAGTTACAGCGGAGAGGGCACTGAAGCTTTCTTT
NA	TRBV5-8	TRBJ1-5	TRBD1	CASSSRKGARRNQPQHF	TGTGCCAGCAGCTCTCGAAAGGGGGCGCGAAGAAATCAGCCCCAGCATTTT
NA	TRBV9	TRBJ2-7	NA	CASSGGGTEFYEQYF	TGTGCCAGCAGCGGGGGAGGCACGGAATTCTACGAGCAGTACTTC
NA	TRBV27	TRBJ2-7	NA	CASRQRRERSYEQYF	TGTGCCAGCAGACAAAGACGGGAGCGATCCTACGAGCAGTACTTC
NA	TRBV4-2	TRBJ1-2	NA	CASSQETVFNYGYTF	TGTGCCAGCAGCCAAGAGACAGTTTTTAACTATGGCTACACCTTC
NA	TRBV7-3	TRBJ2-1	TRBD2	CASSPLPSGSLDEQFF	TGTGCCAGCAGCCCGCTCCCTAGCGGGAGTCTAGATGAGCAGTTCTTC
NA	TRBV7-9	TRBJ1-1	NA	CASSRGFFEMNTEAFF	TGTGCCAGCAGCCGAGGATTCTTCGAAATGAACACTGAAGCTTTCTTT
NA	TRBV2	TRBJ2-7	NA	CASSDAGPFYEQYF	TGTGCCAGCAGTGATGCAGGGCCCTTCTACGAGCAGTACTTC
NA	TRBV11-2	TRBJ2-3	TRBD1	CASSSRTGRTDTQYF	TGTGCCAGCAGCTCCCGGACAGGGCGTACAGATACGCAGTATTTT
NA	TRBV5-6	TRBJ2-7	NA	CASSTGPYEQYF	TGTGCCAGCAGTACAGGGCCCTACGAGCAGTACTTC
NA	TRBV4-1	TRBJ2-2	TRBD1	CASRDRAGELFF	TGCGCCAGCAGGGACAGGGCCGGGGAGCTGTTTTTT
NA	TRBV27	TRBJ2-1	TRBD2	CASSHPPSGGYNEQFF	TGTGCCAGCAGTCACCCCCCTAGCGGGGGATACAATGAGCAGTTCTTC
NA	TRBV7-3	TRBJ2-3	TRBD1	CASSSWDRGDTQYF	TGTGCCAGCAGCTCCTGGGACAGGGGAGATACGCAGTATTTT
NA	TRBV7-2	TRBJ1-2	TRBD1	CASSGQGNYGYTF	TGTGCCAGCAGCGGACAGGGTAACTATGGCTACACCTTC
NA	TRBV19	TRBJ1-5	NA	CASKGFSNQPQHF	TGTGCCAGTAAGGGGTTTAGCAATCAGCCCCAGCATTTT
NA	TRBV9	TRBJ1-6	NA	CASSVTDSYNSPLHF	TGTGCCAGCAGCGTGACCGACAGTTATAATTCACCCCTCCACTTT
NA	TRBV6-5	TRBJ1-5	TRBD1	CASSPTGGYNQPQHF	TGTGCCAGCAGTCCCACAGGGGGCTACAATCAGCCCCAGCATTTT
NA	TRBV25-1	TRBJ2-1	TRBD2	CASSGELAGSNEQFF	TGTGCCAGCAGTGGGGAGCTAGCGGGCAGCAATGAGCAGTTCTTC
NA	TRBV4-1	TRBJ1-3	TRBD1	CASSQRDRNSGNTIYF	TGCGCCAGCAGCCAACGGGACAGGAACTCTGGAAACACCATATATTTT
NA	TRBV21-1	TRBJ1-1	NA	CASSPPRQAGIRNTEAFF	TGTGCCAGCAGCCCTCCAAGGCAGGCGGGCATAAGGAACACTGAAGCTTTCTTT
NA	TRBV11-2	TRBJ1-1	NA	CASSLAGPRTEAFF	TGTGCCAGCAGCTTGGCGGGGCCGAGGACTGAAGCTTTCTTT
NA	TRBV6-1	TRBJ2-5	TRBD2	CASSEVFRTSGGARETQYF	TGTGCCAGCAGTGAAGTTTTTCGGACTAGCGGGGGGGCCCGAGAGACCCAGTACTTC
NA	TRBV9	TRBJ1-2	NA	CASSPGGGLEGYTF	TGTGCCAGCAGCCCGGGGGGCGGCCTGGAGGGCTACACCTTC
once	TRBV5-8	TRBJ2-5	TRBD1	CASSSDRAVQETQYF	TGTGCCAGCAGCTCCGACAGGGCCGTCCAAGAGACCCAGTACTTC
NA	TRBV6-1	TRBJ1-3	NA	CASSAQGTFSGNTIYF	TGTGCCAGCAGTGCACAGGGAACTTTCTCTGGAAACACCATATATTTT
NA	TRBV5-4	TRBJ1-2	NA	CASSFHRDGYTF	TGTGCCAGCAGCTTCCACAGGGATGGCTACACCTTC
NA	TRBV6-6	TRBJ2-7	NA	CASSYMGLSYEQYF	TGTGCCAGCAGTTATATGGGACTCTCCTACGAGCAGTACTTC
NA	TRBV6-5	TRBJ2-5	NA	CASNRGETQYF	TGTGCCAGTAATCGGGGGGAGACCCAGTACTTC
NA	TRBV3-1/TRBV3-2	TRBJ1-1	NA	CASSQASLTEAFF	TGTGCCAGCAGCCAAGCCAGTCTCACTGAAGCTTTCTTT
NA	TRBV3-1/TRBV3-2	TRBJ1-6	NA	CASSQRPNPRLNSPLHF	TGTGCCAGCAGCCAACGGCCCAATCCTAGGCTGAATTCACCCCTCCACTTT
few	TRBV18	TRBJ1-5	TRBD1	CASSGQGYSNQPQHF	TGTGCCAGCTCAGGACAGGGTTATAGCAATCAGCCCCAGCATTTT
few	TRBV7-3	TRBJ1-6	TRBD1	CASSSLGQGGHSPLHF	TGTGCCAGCAGCTCCTTGGGACAGGGTGGGCATTCACCCCTCCACTTT
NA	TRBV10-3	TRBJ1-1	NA	CAILASGGAGEAFF	TGTGCCATCCTTGCCTCGGGAGGGGCTGGTGAAGCTTTCTTT
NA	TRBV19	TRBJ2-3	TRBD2	CASSSHEWREGSTDTQYF	TGTGCCAGTAGTAGCCATGAGTGGCGGGAGGGTAGCACAGATACGCAGTATTTT
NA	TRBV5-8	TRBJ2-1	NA	CASSGMLGVNNEQFF	TGTGCCAGCAGCGGCATGTTAGGGGTAAACAATGAGCAGTTCTTC
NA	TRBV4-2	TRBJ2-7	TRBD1	CASSLEGMKTGYYEQYF	TGTGCCAGCAGCCTAGAAGGGATGAAGACAGGGTACTACGAGCAGTACTTC
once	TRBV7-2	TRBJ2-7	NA	CASSLSGSPYEQYF	TGTGCCAGCAGCCTTAGCGGATCGCCTTACGAGCAGTACTTC
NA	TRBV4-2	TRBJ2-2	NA	CASSQDGEPTGELFF	TGTGCCAGCAGCCAGGACGGGGAGCCGACCGGGGAGCTGTTTTTT
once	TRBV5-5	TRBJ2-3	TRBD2	CASYRMVAGVGTQYF	TGTGCCAGCTACCGAATGGTAGCGGGAGTGGGAACGCAGTATTTT
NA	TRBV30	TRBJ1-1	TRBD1	CAWTTGASTEAFF	TGTGCCTGGACTACAGGGGCGAGCACTGAAGCTTTCTTT
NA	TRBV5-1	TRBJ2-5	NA	CASSPGRTIETQYF	TGCGCCAGCAGCCCGGGACGGACTATCGAGACCCAGTACTTC